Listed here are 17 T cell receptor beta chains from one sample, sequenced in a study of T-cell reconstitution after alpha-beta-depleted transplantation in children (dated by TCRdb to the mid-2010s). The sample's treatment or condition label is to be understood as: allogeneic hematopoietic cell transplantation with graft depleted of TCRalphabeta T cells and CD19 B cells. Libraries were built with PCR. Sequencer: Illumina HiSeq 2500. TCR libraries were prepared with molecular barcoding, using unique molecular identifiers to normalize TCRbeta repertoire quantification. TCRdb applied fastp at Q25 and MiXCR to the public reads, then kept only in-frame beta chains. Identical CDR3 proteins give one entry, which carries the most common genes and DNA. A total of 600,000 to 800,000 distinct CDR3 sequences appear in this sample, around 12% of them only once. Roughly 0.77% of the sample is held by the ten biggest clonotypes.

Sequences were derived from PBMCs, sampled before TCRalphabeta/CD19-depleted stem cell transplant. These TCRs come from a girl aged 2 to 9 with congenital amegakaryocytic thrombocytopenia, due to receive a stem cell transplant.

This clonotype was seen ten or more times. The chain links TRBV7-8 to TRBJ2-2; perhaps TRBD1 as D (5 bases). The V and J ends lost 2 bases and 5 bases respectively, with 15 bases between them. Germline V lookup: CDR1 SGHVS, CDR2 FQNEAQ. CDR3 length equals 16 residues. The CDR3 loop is CASSLQWQGRTGELFF. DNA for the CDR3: TGTGCCAGCAGCTTACAGTGGCAGGGCCGGACCGGGGAGCTGTTTTTT.

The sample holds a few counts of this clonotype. The DNA for the CDR3 is TGCAGCCACCCAGCTCGCCAGGGGGTGGGTGAGCAGTTCTTC. Its protein is CSHPARQGVGEQFF. The chain has TRBV29-1 and TRBJ2-1; 7 bases are shared with TRBD1. Germline trimming cut 8 bases from V and 9 bases from J; bases unmatched to any gene: 16. CDR1 SQVTM and CDR2 ANQGSEA come from the germline V gene. The length of the CDR3 is 14 residues.

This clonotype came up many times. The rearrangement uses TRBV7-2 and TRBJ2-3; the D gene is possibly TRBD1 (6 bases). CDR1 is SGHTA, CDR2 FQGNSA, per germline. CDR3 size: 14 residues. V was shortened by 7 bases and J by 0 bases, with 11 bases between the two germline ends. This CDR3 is CASTGQPSTDTQYF. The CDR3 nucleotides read TGTGCCAGCACAGGACAGCCTAGCACAGATACGCAGTATTTT.

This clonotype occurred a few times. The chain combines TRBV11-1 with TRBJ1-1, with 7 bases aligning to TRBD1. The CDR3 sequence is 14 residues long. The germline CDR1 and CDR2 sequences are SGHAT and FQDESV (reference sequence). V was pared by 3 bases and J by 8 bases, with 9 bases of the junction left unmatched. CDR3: CASSLDRSVAEAFF. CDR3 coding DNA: TGTGCCAGCAGCTTGGACAGGAGCGTCGCCGAAGCTTTCTTT.

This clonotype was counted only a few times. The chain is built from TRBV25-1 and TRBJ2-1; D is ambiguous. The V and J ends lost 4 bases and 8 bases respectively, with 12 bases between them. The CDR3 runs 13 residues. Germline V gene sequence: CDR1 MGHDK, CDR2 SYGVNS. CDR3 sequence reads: CASSVSAFHEQFF. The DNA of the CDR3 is TGTGCCAGCAGTGTATCCGCATTCCATGAGCAGTTCTTC.

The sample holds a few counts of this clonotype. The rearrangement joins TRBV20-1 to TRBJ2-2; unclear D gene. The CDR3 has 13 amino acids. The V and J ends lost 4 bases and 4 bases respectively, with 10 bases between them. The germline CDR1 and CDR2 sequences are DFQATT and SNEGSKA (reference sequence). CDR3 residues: CSATRQSTGELFF. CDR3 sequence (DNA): TGCAGTGCTACCCGACAAAGCACCGGGGAGCTGTTTTTT.

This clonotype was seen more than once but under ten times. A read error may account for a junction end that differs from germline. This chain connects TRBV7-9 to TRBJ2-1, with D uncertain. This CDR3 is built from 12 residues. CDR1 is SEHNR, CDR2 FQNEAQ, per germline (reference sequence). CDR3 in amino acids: CASSSTRPDGRF. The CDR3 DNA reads TGTGCCAGCAGCTCCACGCGGCCCGATGGAAGATTC.

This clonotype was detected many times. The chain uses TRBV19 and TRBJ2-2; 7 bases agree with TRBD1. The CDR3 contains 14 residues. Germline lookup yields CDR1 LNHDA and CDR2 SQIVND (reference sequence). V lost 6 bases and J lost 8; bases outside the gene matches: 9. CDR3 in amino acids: CASSRQGPAGELFF. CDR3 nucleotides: TGTGCCAGTAGCCGACAGGGACCGGCGGGGGAGCTGTTTTTT. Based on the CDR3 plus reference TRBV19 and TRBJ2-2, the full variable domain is DGGITQSPKYLFRKEGQNVTLSCEQNLNHDAMYWYRQDPGQGLRLIYYSQIVNDFQKGDIAEGYSVSREKKESFPLTVTSAQKNPTAFYLCASSRQGPAGELFFGEGSRLTVL.

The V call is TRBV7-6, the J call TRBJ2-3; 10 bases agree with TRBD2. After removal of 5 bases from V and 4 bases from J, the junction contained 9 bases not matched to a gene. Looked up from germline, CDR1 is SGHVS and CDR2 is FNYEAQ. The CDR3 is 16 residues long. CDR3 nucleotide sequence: TGTGCCAGCAGCCAGAGGGCTAGCGGGAGCTCAGATACGCAGTATTTT. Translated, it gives CASSQRASGSSDTQYF.

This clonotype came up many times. Here the CDR3 DNA reads TGCAGCGTTGAAGGGCAGGGGATACACGAGCAGTACTTC. This translates into CSVEGQGIHEQYF. This rearrangement joins TRBV29-1 to TRBJ2-7, with D tentatively TRBD1 (6 bases). Germline-derived CDR1 and CDR2 are SQVTM and ANQGSEA. This CDR3 has 13 amino acids. With 1 base removed from V and 5 bases from J, the gap between germline ends came to 12 bases.

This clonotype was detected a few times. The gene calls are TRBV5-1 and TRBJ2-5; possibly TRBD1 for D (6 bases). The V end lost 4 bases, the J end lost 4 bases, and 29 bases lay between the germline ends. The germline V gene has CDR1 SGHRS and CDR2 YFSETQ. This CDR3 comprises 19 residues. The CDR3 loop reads CASSKPQQGPIRLRETQYF. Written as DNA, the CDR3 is TGCGCCAGCAGCAAACCACAACAGGGACCAATTCGTCTGCGAGAGACCCAGTACTTC. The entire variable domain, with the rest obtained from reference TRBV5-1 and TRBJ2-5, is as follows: KAGVTQTPRYLIKTRGQQVTLSCSPISGHRSVSWYQQTPGQGLQFLFEYFSETQRNKGNFPGRFSGRQFSNSRSEMNVSTLELGDSALYLCASSKPQQGPIRLRETQYFGPGTRLLVL.

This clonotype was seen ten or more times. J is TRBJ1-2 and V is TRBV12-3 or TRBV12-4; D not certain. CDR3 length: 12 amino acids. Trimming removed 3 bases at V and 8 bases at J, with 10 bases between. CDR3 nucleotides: TGTGCCAGCAGTTTTAGGACGGGGGGCTACACCTTC. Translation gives CASSFRTGGYTF.

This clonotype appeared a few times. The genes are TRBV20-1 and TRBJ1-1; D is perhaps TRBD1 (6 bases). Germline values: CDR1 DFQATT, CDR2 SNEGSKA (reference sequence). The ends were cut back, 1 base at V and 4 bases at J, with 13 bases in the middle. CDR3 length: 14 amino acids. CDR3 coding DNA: TGCAGTGCTAGAGGAAGGGGGGGGGGCACTGAAGCTTTCTTT. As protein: CSARGRGGGTEAFF.

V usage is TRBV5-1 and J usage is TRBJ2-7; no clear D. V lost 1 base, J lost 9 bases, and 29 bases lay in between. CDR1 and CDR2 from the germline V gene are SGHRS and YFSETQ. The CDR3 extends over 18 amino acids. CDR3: CASSLRSRAAASPSPQYF. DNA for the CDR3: TGCGCCAGCAGCTTGCGCTCCAGAGCTGCGGCTTCTCCCTCGCCGCAGTACTTC.

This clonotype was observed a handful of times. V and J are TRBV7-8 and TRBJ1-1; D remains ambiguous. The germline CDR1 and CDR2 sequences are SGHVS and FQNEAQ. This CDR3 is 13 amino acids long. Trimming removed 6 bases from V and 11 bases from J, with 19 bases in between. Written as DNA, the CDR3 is TGTGCCAGCAGACAAGGGAACCGGGAGATGGCTTTCTTT. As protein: CASRQGNREMAFF.

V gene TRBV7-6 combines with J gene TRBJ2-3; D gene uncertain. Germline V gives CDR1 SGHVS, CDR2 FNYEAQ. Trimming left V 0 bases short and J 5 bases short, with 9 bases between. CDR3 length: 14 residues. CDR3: CASSLAPIVDTQYF. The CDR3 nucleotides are TGTGCCAGCAGCTTAGCCCCAATCGTAGATACGCAGTATTTT.

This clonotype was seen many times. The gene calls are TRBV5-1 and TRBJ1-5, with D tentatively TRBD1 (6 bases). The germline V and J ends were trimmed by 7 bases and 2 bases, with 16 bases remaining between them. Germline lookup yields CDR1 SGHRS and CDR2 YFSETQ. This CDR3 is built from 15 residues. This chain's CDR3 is CASAGANGGNQPQHF. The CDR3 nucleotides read TGCGCCAGCGCAGGGGCGAATGGAGGCAATCAGCCCCAGCATTTT.